This paragraph covers one TCR beta chain sequence. Its antigen remains unidentified. V was shortened by 5 bases and J by 2 bases, with 16 bases between the two germline ends. This CDR3 comprises 15 residues. Per germline, CDR1 SGHNT and CDR2 YENEEA. These data originate in a study of OX40 agonist ivuxolimab in advanced cancers. About the research overall: The dose-escalation cohort was approximately 84% male, with a mean age of about 58 years, ranging roughly 20 to 90.

General observations from the study: The investigators did not determine what antigen specificity the expanded peripheral T cells had.

The data were produced by immunoSEQ multiplex PCR, yet TCRdb's version contains in-frame clones alone and is incomplete. The sample lists 30,000 to 40,000 clones; 80% to 90% were seen once. The clonotype originates from an adult with an advanced solid tumor such as melanoma, head and neck, liver or kidney cancer. The source was CD4+ or CD8+ T cells sorted from blood, collected in a trial of the OX40 agonist ivuxolimab. The chain links TRBV11-3 to TRBJ2-7; a possible D gene is TRBD2 (7 bases). The CDR3 sequence is CASSPGGGAAYEQYF. The CDR3 coding sequence is TGTGCCAGCAGCCCCGGAGGGGGGGCGGCCTACGAGCAGTACTTC.